The 16 T cell receptor beta chains below were found in one sample sequenced in a study of radiation and T cells in renal cell carcinoma. Sample time point: blood 2 weeks post-SBRT. Treatment: 15 Gy SBRT to primary tumor, nephrectomy 4 weeks later. This table comes from immunoSEQ multiplex PCR, and its TCRdb copy is limited to in-frame clones, with some not included. The data show fewer than 150,000 clones, more than 75% seen once. Specimen: blood, collected from a patient whose treatment included radiotherapy and nephrectomy. These receptors were taken from a woman in her 70s with renal cell carcinoma.

The chain employs TRBV27 and TRBJ2-1; 8 nucleotides match TRBD2. Germline CDR1 reads MNHEY; CDR2 reads SMNVEV (reference sequence). The length of the CDR3 is 18 residues. J lost 4 bases, V lost 5 bases, and 16 bases had no gene match. The CDR3: CASSRSGTSGVVYNEQFF. Here the CDR3 DNA reads TGTGCCAGCAGTAGGTCGGGGACTAGTGGAGTCGTTTACAATGAGCAGTTCTTC.

The rearrangement joins TRBV9 to TRBJ2-3, with TRBD2 as a possible D gene (6 bases). CDR3 length: 16 residues. Between the trimmed V and J ends, which lost 4 bases and 3 bases, there was a span of 18 bases. The V gene's germline CDR1 is SGDLS and CDR2 YYNGEE. The CDR3 DNA reads TGTGCCAGCAGCCCAACATTTGGGGGGTCTACAGATACGCAGTATTTT. It is translated as CASSPTFGGSTDTQYF.

The CDR3 DNA follows: TGTGCCAGCAGCTCCTTAAATGACCAGTACTTC. This translates into CASSSLNDQYF. This chain connects TRBV7-2 to TRBJ2-5; D remains ambiguous. V was pared by 4 bases and J by 10 bases, with 10 bases between. Germline CDR1 SGHTA, CDR2 FQGNSA. The CDR3 is made up of 11 amino acids.

The gene calls are TRBV7-9 and TRBJ1-4, with 7 bases identical to TRBD1. The CDR3 is made up of 15 amino acids. V gave up 2 bases and J gave up 8 bases; unmatched junction bases: 8. Germline-derived CDR1 and CDR2 are SEHNR and FQNEAQ (reference sequence). CDR3 sequence (DNA): TGTGCCAGCAGCTTATTGGTACAGGGGTACGAAAAACTGTTTTTT. Protein product: CASSLLVQGYEKLFF.

This sequence joins TRBV27 and TRBJ1-4, with a possible D match to TRBD1 (6 bases). With 6 bases removed from V and 8 bases from J, the gap between germline ends came to 13 bases. The CDR3 is made up of 13 amino acids. Per the germline V gene, CDR1 is MNHEY and CDR2 is SMNVEV (reference sequence). Here the CDR3 DNA reads TGTGCCAGCAGCGGGGGCGGGATAGAAAAACTGTTTTTT. As protein: CASSGGGIEKLFF. The full variable domain, its missing parts supplied by reference TRBV27 and TRBJ1-4, is EAQVTQNPRYLITVTGKKLTVTCSQNMNHEYMSWYRQDPGLGLRQIYYSMNVEVTDKGDVPEGYKVSRKEKRNFPLILESPSPNQTSLYFCASSGGGIEKLFFGSGTQLSVL.

V gene TRBV15 combines with J gene TRBJ1-2, with D uncertain. Deletions cut 0 bases from V and 8 bases from J, with 13 bases between. This CDR3 region has 14 residues. The germline V gene encodes CDR1 LNHNV and CDR2 YYDKDF (reference sequence). The CDR3 DNA follows: TGTGCCACCAGCAGAGAAACAGACTTGTGGGGCTACACCTTC. It translates to CATSRETDLWGYTF.

This sequence joins TRBV28 and TRBJ2-7, with 7 positions matching TRBD1. CDR1 and CDR2 from the germline V gene are MDHEN and SYDVKM. There are 17 residues in the CDR3. J was trimmed by 2 bases and V by 3 bases; bases with no gene match: 13. The CDR3 nucleotides are TGTGCCAGCAGTTTTAAATTAGGTGGACAGGACCCCTACGAGCAGTACTTC. This encodes CASSFKLGGQDPYEQYF. Together with reference TRBV28 and TRBJ2-7, the CDR3 gives the full variable domain: DVKVTQSSRYLVKRTGEKVFLECVQDMDHENMFWYRQDPGLGLRLIYFSYDVKMKEKGDIPEGYSVSREKKERFSLILESASTNQTSMYLCASSFKLGGQDPYEQYFGPGTRLTVT.

This chain connects TRBV5-4 to TRBJ2-1; D not resolved. The CDR3 contains 12 residues. Trimming removed 4 bases from V and 4 bases from J, with 6 bases in between. CDR1 and CDR2 from the germline V gene are SGHNT and YYREEE (reference sequence). The CDR3 region is CASSHTYNEQFF. CDR3 bases: TGTGCCAGCAGCCACACATACAATGAGCAGTTCTTC.

In its sample, this clone was seen once. The rearrangement joins TRBV7-9 to TRBJ2-1; 9 nucleotides align to TRBD2. Germline lookup yields CDR1 SEHNR and CDR2 FQNEAQ (reference sequence). V trimming: 0 bases; J trimming: 7 bases; junction bases outside the gene matches: 10. The CDR3 is 17 residues long. CDR3 amino acids: CASSLALASGALNEQFF. In DNA, the CDR3 is TGTGCCAGCAGCTTAGCGCTTGCTAGCGGGGCCTTAAATGAGCAGTTCTTC.

The chain uses TRBV7-2 and TRBJ1-5; D not resolved. Germline CDR1 and CDR2: SGHTA and FQGNSA. Trimming left V 5 bases short and J 4 bases short, with 12 bases between. The CDR3 loop spans 14 amino acids. The CDR3 reads CASSTRAGNQPQHF. CDR3 sequence (DNA): TGTGCCAGCAGCACCCGGGCCGGGAATCAGCCCCAGCATTTT.

The rearrangement links TRBV6-4 to TRBJ1-5, with D maybe TRBD1 (5 bases). The CDR3 consists of 13 residues. V was cut by 6 bases and J by 1 base, with 7 bases left in between. Germline values: CDR1 MRHNA, CDR2 SNTAGT. The CDR3 DNA reads TGTGCCAGCAGCCGGGACAGCAATCAGCCCCAGCATTTT. Translated, it gives CASSRDSNQPQHF.

This clone was observed a single time. The chain couples TRBV5-1 to TRBJ2-7; TRBD1 aligns across 11 bases. Germline V CDR1 and CDR2: SGHRS, YFSETQ. With V trimmed by 0 bases and J by 2 bases, 4 bases remained unmatched. The CDR3 totals 16 residues. The CDR3 DNA is TGCGCCAGCAGCTTGGTAGGGGGACAGGGGGCCTACGAGCAGTACTTC. Encoded protein: CASSLVGGQGAYEQYF.

The chain combines TRBV19 with TRBJ1-5; possible D gene TRBD1, 5 bases. The CDR3 length is 13 residues. Germline CDR1 LNHDA, CDR2 SQIVND (reference sequence). V was clipped by 5 bases and J by 2 bases, with 7 bases between them. The CDR3 DNA sequence: TGTGCCAGTAGTGACAGTGGCAATCAGCCCCAGCATTTT. Protein: CASSDSGNQPQHF. Full variable domain (remainder filled in from reference TRBV19 and TRBJ1-5): DGGITQSPKYLFRKEGQNVTLSCEQNLNHDAMYWYRQDPGQGLRLIYYSQIVNDFQKGDIAEGYSVSREKKESFPLTVTSAQKNPTAFYLCASSDSGNQPQHFGDGTRLSIL.

The CDR3 region is CASSFSGTGSSYNSPLHF. As DNA, the CDR3 is TGTGCCAGCAGCTTCTCCGGGACAGGGAGCTCCTATAATTCACCCCTCCACTTT. The genes are TRBV7-6 and TRBJ1-6; 9 bases agree with TRBD1. CDR1 is SGHVS, CDR2 FNYEAQ, per germline. This CDR3 is built from 18 residues. Trimming removed 3 bases from V and 0 bases from J; junction bases left unmatched: 6.

This rearrangement joins TRBV11-3 to TRBJ2-2; TRBD2 agrees at 10 bases. Germline V gene lookup returns CDR1 SGHNT and CDR2 YENEEA. V lost 6 bases and J lost 4; bases outside the gene matches: 5. The CDR3 consists of 15 residues. The CDR3 here is CASSSGLAATGELFF. The CDR3 DNA sequence: TGTGCCAGCAGTTCTGGACTAGCGGCCACCGGGGAGCTGTTTTTT.

The V and J genes are TRBV30 and TRBJ1-6; the match to TRBD1 covers 10 bases. Germline V gene data show CDR1 as GTSNPN and CDR2 as SVGIG (reference sequence). V was clipped by 0 bases and J by 9 bases; unmatched bases: 2. The CDR3 sequence is 14 residues long. The CDR3 bases are TGTGCCTGGAGTGTAGGGACAGGGGTTTCACCCCTCCACTTT. Residues: CAWSVGTGVSPLHF.